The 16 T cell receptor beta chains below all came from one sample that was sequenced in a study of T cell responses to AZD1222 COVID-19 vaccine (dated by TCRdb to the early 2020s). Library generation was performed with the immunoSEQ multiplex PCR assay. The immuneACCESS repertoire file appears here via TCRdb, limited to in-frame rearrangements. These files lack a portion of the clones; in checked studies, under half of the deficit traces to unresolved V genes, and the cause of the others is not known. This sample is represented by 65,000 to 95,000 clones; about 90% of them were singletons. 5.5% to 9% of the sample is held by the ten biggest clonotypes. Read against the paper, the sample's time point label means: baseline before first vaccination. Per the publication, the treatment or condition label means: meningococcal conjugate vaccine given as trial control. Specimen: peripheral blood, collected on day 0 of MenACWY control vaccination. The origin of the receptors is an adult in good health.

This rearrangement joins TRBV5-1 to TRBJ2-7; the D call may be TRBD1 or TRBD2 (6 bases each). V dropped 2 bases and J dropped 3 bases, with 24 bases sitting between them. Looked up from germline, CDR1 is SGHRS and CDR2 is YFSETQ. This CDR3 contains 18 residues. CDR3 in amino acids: CASSFKPGDTLEVYEQYF. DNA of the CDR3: TGCGCCAGCAGCTTCAAGCCGGGGGACACTCTTGAGGTCTACGAGCAGTACTTC.

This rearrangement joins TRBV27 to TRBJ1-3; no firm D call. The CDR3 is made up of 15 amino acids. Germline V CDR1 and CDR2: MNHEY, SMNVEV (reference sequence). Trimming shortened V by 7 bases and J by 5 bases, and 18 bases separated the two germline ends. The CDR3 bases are TGTGCCAGCAATGGAAGAGCAGTCTGGCGAAACACCATATATTTT. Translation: CASNGRAVWRNTIYF.

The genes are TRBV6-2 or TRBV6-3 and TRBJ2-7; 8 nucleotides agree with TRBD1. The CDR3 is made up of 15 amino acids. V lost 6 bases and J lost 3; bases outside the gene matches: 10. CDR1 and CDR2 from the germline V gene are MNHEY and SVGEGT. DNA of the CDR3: TGTGCCAGCAGCACAGGACGGGACAGGATCTACGAGCAGTACTTC. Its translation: CASSTGRDRIYEQYF.

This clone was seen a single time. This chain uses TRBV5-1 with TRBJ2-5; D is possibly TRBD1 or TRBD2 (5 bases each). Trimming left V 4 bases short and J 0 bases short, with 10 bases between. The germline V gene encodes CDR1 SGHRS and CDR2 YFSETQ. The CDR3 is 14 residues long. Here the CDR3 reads CASSLGPNQETQYF. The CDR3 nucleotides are TGCGCCAGCAGCCTGGGACCCAACCAAGAGACCCAGTACTTC.

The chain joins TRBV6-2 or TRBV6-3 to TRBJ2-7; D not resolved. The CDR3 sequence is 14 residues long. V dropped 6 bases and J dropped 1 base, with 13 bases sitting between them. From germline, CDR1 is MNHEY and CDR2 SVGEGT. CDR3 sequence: CASSAWTGSYEQYF. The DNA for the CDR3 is TGTGCCAGCAGCGCCTGGACGGGTTCCTACGAGCAGTACTTC.

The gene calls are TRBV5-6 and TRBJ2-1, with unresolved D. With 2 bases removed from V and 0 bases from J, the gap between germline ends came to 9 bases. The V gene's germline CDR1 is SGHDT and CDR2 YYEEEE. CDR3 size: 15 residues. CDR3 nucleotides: TGTGCCAGCAGCTTTGGCGAGTACTCCTACAATGAGCAGTTCTTC. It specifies CASSFGEYSYNEQFF.

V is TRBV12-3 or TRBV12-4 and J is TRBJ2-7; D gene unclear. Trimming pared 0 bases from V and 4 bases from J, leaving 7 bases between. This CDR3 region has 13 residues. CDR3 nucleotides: TGTGCCAGCAGTTTAGCGGGCATGTACGAGCAGTACTTC. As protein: CASSLAGMYEQYF.

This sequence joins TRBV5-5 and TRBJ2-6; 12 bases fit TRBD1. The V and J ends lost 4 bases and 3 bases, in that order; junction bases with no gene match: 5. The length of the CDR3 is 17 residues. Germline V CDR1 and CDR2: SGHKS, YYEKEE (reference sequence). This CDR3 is CASSPGQGARGANVLTF. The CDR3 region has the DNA TGTGCCAGCAGCCCGGGACAGGGGGCGCGTGGGGCCAACGTCCTGACTTTC.

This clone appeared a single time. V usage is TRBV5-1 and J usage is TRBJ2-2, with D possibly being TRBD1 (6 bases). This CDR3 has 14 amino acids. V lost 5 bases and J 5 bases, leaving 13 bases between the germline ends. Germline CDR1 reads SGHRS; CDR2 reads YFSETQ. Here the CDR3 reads CASRRTAITGELFF. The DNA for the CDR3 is TGCGCCAGCAGACGGACAGCCATAACCGGGGAGCTGTTTTTT. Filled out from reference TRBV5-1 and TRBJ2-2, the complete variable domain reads KAGVTQTPRYLIKTRGQQVTLSCSPISGHRSVSWYQQTPGQGLQFLFEYFSETQRNKGNFPGRFSGRQFSNSRSEMNVSTLELGDSALYLCASRRTAITGELFFGEGSRLTVL.

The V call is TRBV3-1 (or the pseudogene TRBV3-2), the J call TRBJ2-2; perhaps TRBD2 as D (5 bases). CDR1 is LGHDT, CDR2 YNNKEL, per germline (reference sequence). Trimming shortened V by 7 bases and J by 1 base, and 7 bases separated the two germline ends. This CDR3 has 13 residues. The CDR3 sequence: CASNRGNTGELFF. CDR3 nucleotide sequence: TGTGCCAGCAATCGGGGGAACACCGGGGAGCTGTTTTTT.

The CDR3 loop reads CASSSTSTDEQYF. As DNA, the CDR3 is TGTGCCAGCAGCTCCACTAGTACCGACGAGCAGTACTTC. This sequence joins TRBV5-4 and TRBJ2-7; maybe TRBD2 (5 bases). V shed 3 bases and J shed 5 bases, with 12 bases lying between them. This CDR3 comprises 13 residues. Germline V CDR1 and CDR2: SGHNT, YYREEE (reference sequence).

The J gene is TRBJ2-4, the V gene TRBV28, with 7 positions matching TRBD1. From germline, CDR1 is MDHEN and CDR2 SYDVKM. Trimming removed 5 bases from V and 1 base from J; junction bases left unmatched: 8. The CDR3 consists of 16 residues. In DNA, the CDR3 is TGTGCCAGCAGTGCCCCCGGGACAGTTGCCAAAAACATTCAGTACTTC. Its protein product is CASSAPGTVAKNIQYF.

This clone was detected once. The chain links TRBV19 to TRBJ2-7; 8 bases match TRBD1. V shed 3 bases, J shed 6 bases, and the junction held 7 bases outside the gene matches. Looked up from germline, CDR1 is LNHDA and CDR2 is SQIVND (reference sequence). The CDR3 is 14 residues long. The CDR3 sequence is CASSMTDRGGEQYF. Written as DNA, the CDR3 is TGTGCCAGTAGTATGACAGACAGGGGAGGCGAGCAGTACTTC.

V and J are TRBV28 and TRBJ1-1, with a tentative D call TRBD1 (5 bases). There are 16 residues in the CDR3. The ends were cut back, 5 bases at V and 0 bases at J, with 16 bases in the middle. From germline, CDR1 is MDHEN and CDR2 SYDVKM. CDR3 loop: CASSLLAGFMNTEAFF. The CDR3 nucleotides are TGTGCCAGCAGTCTACTCGCAGGGTTTATGAACACTGAAGCTTTCTTT.

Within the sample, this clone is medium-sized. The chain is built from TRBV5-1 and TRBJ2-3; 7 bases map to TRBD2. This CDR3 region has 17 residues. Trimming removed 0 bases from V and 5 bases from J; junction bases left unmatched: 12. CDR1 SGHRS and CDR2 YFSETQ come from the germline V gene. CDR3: CASSLELAGSRGDTQYF. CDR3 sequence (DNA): TGCGCCAGCAGCTTGGAGTTAGCGGGCTCCCGGGGAGATACGCAGTATTTT.

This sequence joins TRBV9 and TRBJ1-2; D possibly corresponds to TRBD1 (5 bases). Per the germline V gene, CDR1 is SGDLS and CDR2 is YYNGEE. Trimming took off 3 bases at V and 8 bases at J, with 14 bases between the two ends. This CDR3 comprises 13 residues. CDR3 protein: CASSGVRGDGYTF. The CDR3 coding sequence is TGTGCCAGCAGCGGTGTGAGAGGGGACGGCTACACCTTC.